This T cell receptor (beta chain) was captured by sequencing in a study of blood T cell repertoires in COVID-19 (dated by TCRdb to the early 2020s). About the investigation overall: Samples from collaborators originated in the United States, Italy and Spain and spanned both the acute and convalescent phases of COVID-19. The material from the prospective study consisted of cDNA or gDNA derived from T cells, B-cell-depleted T cells, or PBMCs. The dataset comprised deeply sampled blood TCRbeta repertoires from subjects exposed to, actively infected with, or recovered from COVID-19. A freely available public database, intended as a resource for researchers studying the immune response to SARS-CoV-2, is where the repertoires were released. Samples came from the ongoing ImmuneRACE study (first 160 participants) plus 1,254 subjects from 6 global collaborators. Sample metadata almost always included a de-identified subject ID, COVID-19 status, age in years and sex. HLA class I and class II types, where available, came from metadata supplied by the sample provider rather than from assay-based typing.

The CDR3 contains 19 residues, cysteine and phenylalanine counted. The kept DNA is CDR3 alone, 57 bases in frame from the first base. CDR1 and CDR2 are read off the germline V gene as MDHEN and SYDVKM. Trimming accounts for 5 bases at V and 1 base at J, while the number of junction bases matched to no gene is 14. Whole blood was collected in K2EDTA tubes by collaborating institutions according to the institutions' own protocols. For TCRbeta analysis, collaborators shipped samples as frozen whole blood, isolated PBMCs, or DNA extracted from either of those sample types. This clone was seen more than once but under ten times. The target of this receptor is not known. Per-nucleotide qualities are absent, and no much larger clonotype sits a single base away. Broad study findings and their caveats: Clinical and demographic metadata were provided uncurated, with the amount varying by source and participant.

TCRbeta CDR3 regions were amplified from genomic DNA by means of the immunoSEQ Assay, a bias-controlled multiplex PCR. Regarding the original processing steps: Nucleated cell counts per sample were estimated from amplification of reference gene primers within the assay. To quantify the absolute abundance of each unique TCRbeta CDR3 rearrangement, sequence reads were collapsed and filtered. For each sample, productive Simpson clonality was calculated as the square root of Simpson's diversity index across productive rearrangements. TCRdb holds this immuneACCESS table with in-frame rearrangements only. Some clones are missing; in checked studies, unresolved V genes explain under half, and the rest has no known cause. From that table come the V and J calls and clone size; the DNA was used to work out D and trimming. This sample gives roughly 52,000 clones in total; approximately 90% of them show up just once. The top ten hold 25% to 30% of the sample.

The rearrangement combines TRBV28 with TRBJ1-5, and 10 junctional nucleotides match TRBD1. The receptor was derived from an elderly woman with acute or convalescent COVID-19. The specimen sequenced was peripheral blood. The DNA reads as follows: TGTGCCAGCAGTCCAAACCGGGACAGGGGACTTTGGAGCAATCAGCCCCAGCATTTT. Its coded protein is CASSPNRDRGLWSNQPQHF.